This is a list of T cell receptor beta chains from one sample in a study of OX40 agonist ivuxolimab in advanced cancers. Sequencing was performed with immunoSEQ multiplex PCR; in TCRdb, only in-frame clones are kept and a portion is missing. The data hold approximately 74,000 clones, with around 90% observed a single time. The starting material was CD4+ or CD8+ T cells sorted from blood, obtained in a trial of the OX40 agonist ivuxolimab. The receptors stem from an adult with an advanced solid tumor such as melanoma, head and neck, liver or kidney cancer. Each CDR3 is given with its conserved first and last residue. Each record gives: J gene, clone size, V gene, D gene, CDR3 protein, CDR3 DNA. D genes are given only for firm matches. Rows may omit the clone size; those that give it use once, few, many or a size class.

j_call: TRBJ2-7; clone_size: -; v_call: TRBV7-9; d_call: -; cdr3_aa: CASSPHTNEQYF; cdr3_nt: TGTGCCAGCAGCCCCCACACAAACGAGCAGTACTTC
j_call: TRBJ2-1; clone_size: -; v_call: TRBV7-8; d_call: TRBD2; cdr3_aa: CASTIAGGPGEQFF; cdr3_nt: TGTGCCAGCACTATAGCGGGAGGGCCAGGAGAGCAGTTCTTC
j_call: TRBJ2-4; clone_size: -; v_call: TRBV4-3; d_call: TRBD2; cdr3_aa: CASSQDRDGRALTKNIQYF; cdr3_nt: TGCGCCAGCAGCCAAGATCGGGATGGGAGGGCCTTAACCAAAAACATTCAGTACTTC
j_call: TRBJ2-1; clone_size: -; v_call: TRBV2; d_call: -; cdr3_aa: CASGTGTRNEQFF; cdr3_nt: TGTGCCAGCGGAACCGGGACCCGCAATGAGCAGTTCTTC
j_call: TRBJ2-7; clone_size: -; v_call: TRBV10-3; d_call: TRBD1; cdr3_aa: CAIRTGGNSYEQYF; cdr3_nt: TGTGCCATCAGGACAGGGGGCAACTCCTACGAGCAGTACTTC
j_call: TRBJ2-7; clone_size: -; v_call: TRBV6-1; d_call: TRBD1; cdr3_aa: CASSERQGNEQYF; cdr3_nt: TGTGCCAGCAGTGAGAGACAGGGGAACGAGCAGTACTTC
j_call: TRBJ2-7; clone_size: -; v_call: TRBV29-1; d_call: TRBD1; cdr3_aa: CSVVSRDRVHEQYF; cdr3_nt: TGCAGCGTAGTGTCACGGGACAGGGTCCACGAGCAGTACTTC
j_call: TRBJ2-7; clone_size: -; v_call: TRBV20-1; d_call: TRBD1; cdr3_aa: CSYRGEYEQYF; cdr3_nt: TGCAGTTACAGGGGGGAATACGAGCAGTACTTC
j_call: TRBJ1-1; clone_size: -; v_call: TRBV7-9; d_call: -; cdr3_aa: CASSSHVQTGNTEAFF; cdr3_nt: TGTGCCAGCAGCTCCCATGTCCAGACTGGGAACACTGAAGCTTTCTTT
j_call: TRBJ2-2; clone_size: -; v_call: TRBV28; d_call: TRBD2; cdr3_aa: CASSRLAGGTGELFF; cdr3_nt: TGTGCCAGCAGTCGACTAGCGGGAGGCACCGGGGAGCTGTTTTTT
j_call: TRBJ2-3; clone_size: -; v_call: TRBV4-1; d_call: TRBD2; cdr3_aa: CASSHPAKLAGLTDTQYF; cdr3_nt: TGCGCCAGCAGCCACCCCGCCAAACTAGCGGGTCTCACAGATACGCAGTATTTT
j_call: TRBJ1-4; clone_size: -; v_call: TRBV28; d_call: -; cdr3_aa: CASSPGRGGTEKLFF; cdr3_nt: TGTGCCAGCAGCCCGGGACGGGGGGGGACTGAAAAACTGTTTTTT
j_call: TRBJ2-7; clone_size: -; v_call: TRBV7-9; d_call: -; cdr3_aa: CASSRDLDYEQYF; cdr3_nt: TGTGCCAGCAGTCGGGACCTAGACTACGAGCAGTACTTC
j_call: TRBJ2-3; clone_size: few; v_call: TRBV11-1; d_call: TRBD1; cdr3_aa: CATNDREIGTDTQYF; cdr3_nt: TGTGCCACGAACGACAGGGAAATCGGGACAGATACGCAGTATTTT
j_call: TRBJ1-5; clone_size: -; v_call: TRBV11-2; d_call: -; cdr3_aa: CASSPSVNTGSQPQHF; cdr3_nt: TGTGCCAGCAGCCCATCCGTCAATACGGGTAGTCAGCCCCAGCATTTT
j_call: TRBJ2-7; clone_size: few; v_call: TRBV21-1; d_call: -; cdr3_aa: CASSKPDIPYEQYF; cdr3_nt: TGTGCCAGCAGCAAGCCCGACATCCCCTACGAGCAGTACTTC
j_call: TRBJ2-7; clone_size: -; v_call: TRBV11-3; d_call: -; cdr3_aa: CASSALPLYEQYF; cdr3_nt: TGTGCCAGCAGCGCACTCCCCCTCTACGAGCAGTACTTC
j_call: TRBJ1-3; clone_size: -; v_call: TRBV7-8; d_call: -; cdr3_aa: CASSPIFSGNTIYF; cdr3_nt: TGTGCCAGCAGCCCAATTTTCTCTGGAAACACCATATATTTT
j_call: TRBJ2-7; clone_size: once; v_call: TRBV5-1; d_call: -; cdr3_aa: CASSLRDLTGNEQYF; cdr3_nt: TGCGCCAGCAGCCTGAGGGACCTTACAGGGAACGAGCAGTACTTC
j_call: TRBJ2-5; clone_size: -; v_call: TRBV9; d_call: TRBD2; cdr3_aa: CASSVGVLGGQETQYF; cdr3_nt: TGTGCCAGCAGCGTAGGAGTCTTGGGGGGGCAAGAGACCCAGTACTTC
j_call: TRBJ2-7; clone_size: -; v_call: TRBV7-3; d_call: -; cdr3_aa: CASRFDTTSYEQYF; cdr3_nt: TGTGCCAGCAGATTTGACACCACCTCCTACGAGCAGTACTTC
j_call: TRBJ2-2; clone_size: -; v_call: TRBV19; d_call: -; cdr3_aa: CASSLGPGTGELFF; cdr3_nt: TGTGCCAGTAGCTTGGGACCGGGAACCGGGGAGCTGTTTTTT
j_call: TRBJ2-1; clone_size: -; v_call: TRBV7-3; d_call: TRBD2; cdr3_aa: CASSLTVASGRRNEQFF; cdr3_nt: TGTGCCAGCAGCTTAACGGTTGCTAGCGGGAGGCGCAATGAGCAGTTCTTC